These 24 T cell receptor beta chains were all obtained from the same sample, sequenced in a study of technical replicates of blood from several donors. This table comes from immunoSEQ multiplex PCR, and its TCRdb copy is limited to in-frame clones, with some not included. The table shows 80,000 to 95,000 clones, with 92% occurring only once. The source material was T cells isolated from PBMCs. The receptors here all came from a human donor in good health.

This chain uses TRBV6-1 with TRBJ2-2; D perhaps matches TRBD1 (5 bases). Germline CDR1 is MNHNS and CDR2 is SASEGT. V shed 4 bases and J shed 7 bases, with 13 bases lying between them. The CDR3 is 14 amino acids. DNA for the CDR3: TGTGCCAGCAGTGGTCGGCCTGACAGCGGGGAGCTGTTTTTT. Protein product: CASSGRPDSGELFF.

The V and J genes are TRBV6-5 and TRBJ1-1; possible D gene TRBD1, 5 bases. Germline CDR1 and CDR2: MNHEY and SVGAGI. Trimming removed 0 bases from V and 0 bases from J, with 11 bases in between. The CDR3 covers 16 residues. The CDR3 loop is CASSYSGLLMNTEAFF. CDR3 in DNA: TGTGCCAGCAGTTACTCGGGACTCCTGATGAACACTGAAGCTTTCTTT.

The rearrangement uses TRBV27 and TRBJ1-2; D unresolved. Germline CDR1 is MNHEY and CDR2 is SMNVEV (reference sequence). The ends were cut back, 3 bases at V and 4 bases at J, with 9 bases in the middle. The CDR3 is 13 amino acids. The CDR3 protein is CASSFGRFYGYTF. The CDR3 DNA sequence: TGTGCCAGCAGTTTTGGGAGATTCTATGGCTACACCTTC.

The V gene is TRBV14, the J gene TRBJ1-2, with D maybe TRBD1 (5 bases). The CDR3 is 17 amino acids. V lost 0 bases to trimming and J lost 5 bases, with 19 bases between them. Germline V gene sequence: CDR1 SGHDN, CDR2 FVKESK. The CDR3 nucleotides are TGTGCCAGCAGCCAAGAAGTGAGACAGCGACAAGGGTATGGCTACACCTTC. It specifies CASSQEVRQRQGYGYTF.

The V gene is TRBV30, the J gene TRBJ2-1, with D perhaps TRBD1 (6 bases). The V gene lost 3 bases and the J gene lost 1 base, with 13 bases spanning the gap. This CDR3 has 15 residues. Germline V gene data show CDR1 as GTSNPN and CDR2 as SVGIG (reference sequence). The CDR3: CAWRVRGGSYNEQFF. CDR3 in DNA: TGTGCCTGGAGGGTCAGGGGTGGGTCCTACAATGAGCAGTTCTTC.

The CDR3 reads CASSSLGTGYNQPQHF. Here the CDR3 DNA reads TGTGCCAGCAGTTCCCTGGGGACAGGATACAATCAGCCCCAGCATTTT. The chain employs TRBV27 and TRBJ1-5, with 8 bases fitting TRBD1. Germline-derived CDR1 and CDR2 are MNHEY and SMNVEV (reference sequence). The V and J ends lost 4 bases and 3 bases, in that order; junction bases with no gene match: 8. The CDR3 consists of 16 residues.

The V gene is TRBV25-1, the J gene TRBJ1-3; D is perhaps TRBD1 (5 bases). The V and J ends lost 6 bases and 5 bases respectively, with 8 bases between them. CDR1 and CDR2 from the germline V gene are MGHDK and SYGVNS. The length of the CDR3 is 12 residues. CDR3 coding DNA: TGTGCCAGCAGGGGGCCGCGAAACACCATATATTTT. Translation: CASRGPRNTIYF.

The CDR3 loop reads CASQPTGGNTGELFF. The CDR3 DNA is TGCGCCAGCCAACCGACAGGGGGGAACACCGGGGAGCTGTTTTTT. The chain is built from TRBV5-1 and TRBJ2-2; 9 bases are shared with TRBD1. V was clipped by 7 bases and J by 1 base; unmatched bases: 5. Germline CDR1 reads SGHRS; CDR2 reads YFSETQ. The CDR3 covers 15 residues.

The CDR3 spells CASSTGLAGRIQETQYF. The CDR3 bases are TGCGCCAGCAGCACGGGACTAGCGGGCCGGATTCAAGAGACCCAGTACTTC. The genes are TRBV5-1 and TRBJ2-5, with TRBD2 matching 12 bases. This CDR3 is built from 17 residues. The ends lost 4 bases at V and 2 bases at J; junction bases unmatched: 9. CDR1 SGHRS and CDR2 YFSETQ come from the germline V gene.

Only one count was recorded for this clone. This chain connects TRBV6-5 to TRBJ2-5; tentative D call: TRBD1 (5 bases). CDR3 length: 13 amino acids. The V gene's germline CDR1 is MNHEY and CDR2 SVGAGI. V was cut by 2 bases and J by 4 bases, with 8 bases left in between. CDR3 nucleotides: TGTGCCAGCAGTTACCAGGGAACAGAGACCCAGTACTTC. Protein product: CASSYQGTETQYF.

CDR3 coding DNA: TGTGCCAGCAGCTCACATAACACCGGGGAGCTGTTTTTT. Translated: CASSSHNTGELFF. J is TRBJ2-2 and V is TRBV27, with D unresolved. Germline V gene data show CDR1 as MNHEY and CDR2 as SMNVEV (reference sequence). CDR3 length equals 13 residues. V was shortened by 6 bases and J by 2 bases, with 7 bases between the two germline ends.

This clone has just one count. V and J are TRBV25-1 and TRBJ1-6; 8 bases agree with TRBD1. Germline V gene data show CDR1 as MGHDK and CDR2 as SYGVNS. This CDR3 is 16 amino acids long. The V and J ends lost 4 bases and 3 bases, in that order; junction bases with no gene match: 5. This CDR3 is CASSANTGGYNSPLHF. Written as DNA, the CDR3 is TGTGCCAGCAGTGCTAATACAGGGGGCTATAATTCACCCCTCCACTTT.

This chain links TRBV6-4 with TRBJ2-1; 9 nucleotides agree with TRBD2. Germline V gene data show CDR1 as MRHNA and CDR2 as SNTAGT. CDR3 length: 14 amino acids. V gave up 6 bases and J gave up 5 bases; unmatched junction bases: 5. CDR3 DNA: TGTGCCAGCAGATTACTAGCGGGTCACAATGAGCAGTTCTTC. Translated, it gives CASRLLAGHNEQFF.

CDR3 region: CASSLLGLAGDEQYF. CDR3 bases: TGCGCCAGCAGCCTCCTGGGGCTAGCGGGAGACGAGCAGTACTTC. The chain links TRBV4-1 to TRBJ2-7; TRBD2 agrees at 10 bases. The CDR3 sequence is 15 residues long. Looked up from germline, CDR1 is MGHRA and CDR2 is YSYEKL. With 4 bases clipped from V and 5 bases from J, the junction kept 8 bases outside the gene matches.

This CDR3 reads CASSGTENQPQHF. CDR3 nucleotide sequence: TGTGCCAGTAGCGGGACAGAGAATCAGCCCCAGCATTTT. J is TRBJ1-5 and V is TRBV19; TRBD1 matches at 7 bases. The trim removed 6 bases at V and 4 bases at J, leaving 3 bases unmatched. The CDR3 extends over 13 amino acids. Germline CDR1 reads LNHDA; CDR2 reads SQIVND (reference sequence).

The gene calls are TRBV27 and TRBJ2-5; no firm D call. Germline lookup yields CDR1 MNHEY and CDR2 SMNVEV (reference sequence). The ends were cut back, 2 bases at V and 5 bases at J, with 9 bases in the middle. The CDR3 contains 13 residues. The CDR3: CASSLRSRETQYF. CDR3 nucleotide sequence: TGTGCCAGCAGTTTAAGATCCAGGGAGACCCAGTACTTC.

The chain links TRBV6-5 to TRBJ1-1; D is unresolved. V was shortened by 3 bases and J by 0 bases, with 5 bases between the two germline ends. This CDR3 comprises 13 residues. Germline V CDR1 and CDR2: MNHEY, SVGAGI. The CDR3: CASSYFVNTEAFF. Written as DNA, the CDR3 is TGTGCCAGCAGTTATTTCGTGAACACTGAAGCTTTCTTT.

This chain uses TRBV19 with TRBJ2-6; 7 bases are a match to TRBD1. With 8 bases clipped from V and 0 bases from J, the junction kept 4 bases outside the gene matches. Germline V lookup: CDR1 LNHDA, CDR2 SQIVND (reference sequence). The CDR3 extends over 15 amino acids. The CDR3 DNA is TGTGCCAGTCGTCAGGGGGACTCTGGGGCCAACGTCCTGACTTTC. Translating it yields CASRQGDSGANVLTF. The whole variable domain, remainder taken from reference TRBV19 and TRBJ2-6, is DGGITQSPKYLFRKEGQNVTLSCEQNLNHDAMYWYRQDPGQGLRLIYYSQIVNDFQKGDIAEGYSVSREKKESFPLTVTSAQKNPTAFYLCASRQGDSGANVLTFGAGSRLTVL.

V is TRBV10-3 and J is TRBJ2-2; TRBD2 agrees at 12 bases. J lost 4 bases, V lost 2 bases, and 14 bases had no gene match. CDR3 length: 20 residues. The germline V gene has CDR1 ENHRY and CDR2 SYGVKD. For the CDR3, the DNA is TGTGCCATCAGTGAGAGACCGACTAGCGGGAGTTCCCAGGGCACCGGGGAGCTGTTTTTT. The encoded protein is CAISERPTSGSSQGTGELFF.

The chain has TRBV5-4 and TRBJ2-7, with 11 positions matching TRBD2. Germline loops: CDR1 SGHNT, CDR2 YYREEE (reference sequence). Trimming took 5 bases from V and 9 from J; bases not matched to a gene: 13. This CDR3 has 15 amino acids. DNA for the CDR3: TGTGCCAGCAGTTCCCTCGCTAGCGGGGGGATGGGGCAGTACTTC. It translates to CASSSLASGGMGQYF.

A few counts support this clone. In DNA, the CDR3 is TGCAGCGGCACGACAGGGGTTGAAGCTTTCTTT. Protein: CSGTTGVEAFF. The chain employs TRBV29-1 and TRBJ1-1; 8 bases are shared with TRBD1. CDR1 and CDR2 from the germline V gene are SQVTM and ANQGSEA. This CDR3 region has 11 residues. With V trimmed by 7 bases and J by 7 bases, 5 bases remained unmatched.

V usage is TRBV9 and J usage is TRBJ2-2; no reliable D call. There are 15 residues in the CDR3. The germline V and J ends were trimmed by 1 base and 6 bases, with 13 bases remaining between them. Germline lookup yields CDR1 SGDLS and CDR2 YYNGEE. In DNA, the CDR3 is TGTGCCAGCAGCGTAAGAGGCACGGTATCCGGGGAGCTGTTTTTT. Translated: CASSVRGTVSGELFF.

The chain recombines TRBV6-5 with TRBJ2-7; 10 nucleotides match TRBD2. This CDR3 region has 14 residues. V trimming: 2 bases; J trimming: 6 bases; junction bases outside the gene matches: 4. Germline CDR1 is MNHEY and CDR2 is SVGAGI. CDR3 nucleotides: TGTGCCAGCAGTTACGGTCTAGCGGGGGTCGAGCAGTACTTC. It specifies CASSYGLAGVEQYF.

This chain joins TRBV4-1 and TRBJ1-1, with D uncertain. There are 15 residues in the CDR3. The germline V gene has CDR1 MGHRA and CDR2 YSYEKL. V gave up 1 base and J gave up 0 bases, with 9 bases separating them. CDR3 nucleotide sequence: TGCGCCAGCAGCCAAGGGGCAGGTATGAACACTGAAGCTTTCTTT. It codes for CASSQGAGMNTEAFF.